These T cell receptor beta chains were read from a single sample in a study of shared clonotypes between healthy human individuals. Produced via immunoSEQ multiplex PCR; TCRdb's table is partial and in-frame only. The table includes some 89,000 clones, around 67% detected once. Sample: memory CD8+ T cells sorted from blood. The receptors originated from a man aged 25 to 45 in good health. Both conserved end residues are part of each CDR3. D genes are given only for firm matches. Clone size is given for some rows only: seen once, a few or many times, or a class if the clone is expanded.

D gene	J gene	clone size	V gene	CDR3 DNA	CDR3 protein
NA	TRBJ2-5	NA	TRBV19	TGTGCCAGTAGTATTGCCAGGGGCGGAGAGACCCAGTACTTC	CASSIARGGETQYF
NA	TRBJ2-1	NA	TRBV19	TGTGCCAGTAGTACCGGCCGCGCAAGCGGCTCCTACAATGAGCAGTTCTTC	CASSTGRASGSYNEQFF
NA	TRBJ2-1	NA	TRBV19	TGTGCCAGTAGTATGGGACGGGCCTACAATGAGCAGTTCTTC	CASSMGRAYNEQFF
TRBD1	TRBJ1-2	NA	TRBV7-2	TGTGCCAGCAGCTGGACAGGGGCTGACTATGGCTACACCTTC	CASSWTGADYGYTF
TRBD2	TRBJ2-7	NA	TRBV6-5	TGTGCCAGCAGTGCTACTAGCGGGAGCTCCTACGAGCAGTACTTC	CASSATSGSSYEQYF
NA	TRBJ2-1	once	TRBV5-8	TGTGCCAGCAGCTTGATGCCCGGGTTCCCTTACAATGAGCAGTTCTTC	CASSLMPGFPYNEQFF
NA	TRBJ2-6	once	TRBV7-9	TGTGCCAGCAGCTACAGGGCCAACGTCCTGACTTTC	CASSYRANVLTF
TRBD2	TRBJ2-1	NA	TRBV25-1	TGTGCCAGCAGTGAATCCAAGGGACTAGAATACAATGAGCAGTTCTTC	CASSESKGLEYNEQFF
NA	TRBJ2-1	once	TRBV5-4	TGCGCCAGCAGCCAAGATTTGAGGGGAGTGTGGTACAATGAGCAGTTCTTC	CASSQDLRGVWYNEQFF
NA	TRBJ2-1	NA	TRBV4-1	TGCGCCAGCAGCCAAGAAAACGACAATGAGCAGTTCTTC	CASSQENDNEQFF
NA	TRBJ2-1	NA	TRBV23-1	TGCGCCAGCAGTCAATCAGGCAATGAGCAGTTCTTC	CASSQSGNEQFF
NA	TRBJ2-7	NA	TRBV7-9	TGTGCCAGCAGCTTTCCGGACGGGATCTACGAGCAGTACTTC	CASSFPDGIYEQYF
NA	TRBJ2-1	NA	TRBV28	TGTGCCAGCAGTTTAACAGGGAGCTACAATGAGCAGTTCTTC	CASSLTGSYNEQFF
NA	TRBJ2-3	NA	TRBV7-2	TGTGCCAGCAGCAACAAACAGGGTGATACGCAGTATTTT	CASSNKQGDTQYF
NA	TRBJ2-1	NA	TRBV5-4	TGTGCCAGCAGCTTGGGCCACCCGGTAAGCTCCTACAATGAGCAGTTCTTC	CASSLGHPVSSYNEQFF
TRBD1	TRBJ2-7	NA	TRBV7-8	TGTGCCAGCAGCCGTATTGACAGGGACGAGCAGTACTTC	CASSRIDRDEQYF
NA	TRBJ2-5	NA	TRBV5-1	TGCGCCAGCAGCTTGGAGCAAGAGACCCAGTACTTC	CASSLEQETQYF
NA	TRBJ2-7	NA	TRBV28	TGTGCCAGCAGTTTGTTAGCGGCCTCTGGGAACGAGCAGTACTTC	CASSLLAASGNEQYF
NA	TRBJ2-1	NA	TRBV27	TGTGCCACCTCCGCTGATATGGCCTACAATGAGCAGTTCTTC	CATSADMAYNEQFF
NA	TRBJ2-7	NA	TRBV2	TGTGCCAGCAGTGAAGGGTACTACTACGAGCAGTACTTC	CASSEGYYYEQYF
NA	TRBJ1-3	NA	TRBV11-2	TGTGCCAGCAGCTTAGTCGGGCTCGAAAGCTCTGGAAACACCATATATTTT	CASSLVGLESSGNTIYF
NA	TRBJ2-7	NA	TRBV6-5	TGTGCCAGCAGTTACCGGGACACCTACGAGCAGTACTTC	CASSYRDTYEQYF
NA	TRBJ1-5	NA	TRBV27	TGTGCCAGCAGTCAAACCGGACAGCCCCAGCATTTT	CASSQTGQPQHF
TRBD2	TRBJ2-1	few	TRBV5-1	TGCGCCAGCAGCTCGAAAGCAGGGACTACAGCCTACAATGAGCAGTTCTTC	CASSSKAGTTAYNEQFF
NA	TRBJ2-1	NA	TRBV27	TGTGCCAGCAGTCCCTGGGGCAGGGACAATGAGCAGTTCTTC	CASSPWGRDNEQFF
NA	TRBJ1-1	NA	TRBV9	TGTGCCAGCAGCGGCCGGTGGAACACTGAAGCTTTCTTT	CASSGRWNTEAFF
NA	TRBJ2-6	NA	TRBV11-2	TGTGCCAGCAGCTCTCATGGGGCCAACGTCCTGACTTTC	CASSSHGANVLTF
NA	TRBJ2-1	NA	TRBV7-3	TGTGCCAGCAGCGTCACTTCCTACAATGAGCAGTTCTTC	CASSVTSYNEQFF
NA	TRBJ2-1	NA	TRBV25-1	TGTGCCAGCAGTGATAACAATGAGCAGTTCTTC	CASSDNNEQFF
NA	TRBJ1-5	once	TRBV21-1	TGTGCCAGCAGGCACTCCGGACTGGGGCCCCAGCATTTT	CASRHSGLGPQHF
NA	TRBJ2-5	many	TRBV6-5	TGTGCCAGCAGTTATGGAGGTGGGGAGACCCAGTACTTC	CASSYGGGETQYF
NA	TRBJ2-1	NA	TRBV7-9	TGTGCCAGCAGCTTAGAGGAAGAGCAGTTCTTC	CASSLEEEQFF
NA	TRBJ2-1	NA	TRBV7-7	TGTGCTAGCAGCCCCACGGTGAGGCTTGACTACAATGAGCAGTTCTTC	CASSPTVRLDYNEQFF
NA	TRBJ1-1	NA	TRBV7-9	TGTGCCAGCAGCCCACAGGGTGAATCTGCTTTCTTT	CASSPQGESAFF
TRBD1	TRBJ1-2	few	TRBV19	TGTGCCAGTATGAACAACAGGGGTAGTGGCTATGGCTACACCTTC	CASMNNRGSGYGYTF
NA	TRBJ1-3	NA	TRBV5-1	TGCGCCAGCAGCTTGTGGACAGTTCGGCCCTCTGGAAACACCATATATTTT	CASSLWTVRPSGNTIYF
TRBD2	TRBJ2-1	NA	TRBV4-1	TGCGCCAGCAGCCAAGCCGGGAGGGTTGATGAGCAGTTCTTC	CASSQAGRVDEQFF
NA	TRBJ1-4	NA	TRBV5-5	TGTGCCAGCAGCTTTGCCTCCAATGAAAAACTGTTTTTT	CASSFASNEKLFF
NA	TRBJ2-3	NA	TRBV4-2	TGTGCCAGCAGCCCGGCCCCCTCCGGCGCAGATACGCAGTATTTT	CASSPAPSGADTQYF
NA	TRBJ2-1	NA	TRBV27	TGTGCCAGCAGTTTACAGTCAATGGGTAATGAGCAGTTCTTC	CASSLQSMGNEQFF
TRBD2	TRBJ2-1	NA	TRBV19	TGTGCCAGTTGCCTCGGACCGGGAGGGCTAACCGAGCAGTTCTTC	CASCLGPGGLTEQFF
NA	TRBJ2-7	NA	TRBV27	TGTGCCAGCAGTTCCTCAGGGAGGACTCCCTACGAGCAGTACTTC	CASSSSGRTPYEQYF
TRBD2	TRBJ2-2	NA	TRBV5-1	TGCGCCAGCAGCTTGAGCGGGAGTGGCAACGGGGAGCTGTTTTTT	CASSLSGSGNGELFF
NA	TRBJ2-1	many	TRBV19	TGTGCCAGTACCCAGGGGCTTAATGAGCAGTTCTTC	CASTQGLNEQFF
NA	TRBJ1-5	few	TRBV19	TGTGCCAGTAGACCCCAGAGAAATCAGCCCCAGCATTTT	CASRPQRNQPQHF